This T cell receptor (beta chain) is drawn from a study of cytomegalovirus exposure and HLA in healthy donors. Across the whole study: About 79% of 350 to 400 genotyped donors fell in the Caucasian-associated ancestry cluster.

Comments on this clone: Antigen specificity is unknown.

V lost 2 bases and J lost 7, with 18 bases in between. Germline values: CDR1 SGHRS, CDR2 YFSETQ. The CDR3 extends over 15 amino acids. Amplification used 60 Vbeta primers and 13 Jbeta primers. The repertoire was sequenced with immunoSEQ multiplex PCR; TCRdb's copy has only in-frame clones and lacks some. Its listing shows roughly 70,000 clones. Findings and caveats of the study: Overall, around 160 TCR beta chains were annotated as cytomegalovirus-associated.

The rearrangement uses TRBV5-1 and TRBJ1-2, with D possibly being TRBD1 (5 bases). Sequenced material: PBMCs. The clonotype originates from a man in his forties in good health and CMV-seronegative. CDR3 coding DNA: TGCGCCAGCAGCTTCTCCCAAGGAGGGGCGCTTGGCTACACCTTC. This encodes CASSFSQGGALGYTF.